This is a list of T cell receptor beta chains from one sample in a study of regulatory dendritic cells for organ transplantation. Measured with immunoSEQ multiplex PCR; TCRdb has only the in-frame clones, and not every one. Of roughly 12,000 clones in the sample, 79% were seen once. These receptors are not linked to any known antigen. Sequencing used naive CD8+ T cells from blood cultured with regulatory dendritic cells. Source of these receptors: a human donor in good health. The CDR3 runs from the conserved cysteine through the conserved F or W.

TRBJ2-7 TRBV19 15 CASSSGTGFVYEQYF
TRBJ2-1 TRBV12-5 16 CASGETSDPLYNEQFF
TRBJ1-3 TRBV4-1 19 CASSQDPGTSASIGNTIYF
TRBJ2-1 TRBV9 16 CASSIRDRGVDNEQFF
TRBJ1-1 TRBV12-5 17 CASGPLNQGVRNTEAFF
TRBJ2-3 TRBV7-9 15 CASSLVAQSTDTQYF
TRBJ2-3 TRBV7-2 14 CASSSLSGPDTQYF
TRBJ2-2 TRBV5-5 12 CASSQNTGELFF
TRBJ1-2 TRBV23-1 14 CASSQSRRGNGYTF
TRBJ2-7 TRBV4-2 13 CASSYLGEVEQYF
TRBJ2-7 TRBV5-1 17 CASSWVGFRGPGNEQYF
TRBJ1-4 TRBV9 14 CASSAPPANEKLFF
TRBJ2-7 TRBV15 15 CATSRGQGEAYEQYF
TRBJ1-5 TRBV27 15 CASSSGTVANQPQHF
TRBJ2-1 TRBV9 14 CASSVGAGSDEQFF
TRBJ2-7 TRBV19 14 CASSTGLGSYEQYF
TRBJ1-2 TRBV6-5 14 CASSYSGTGAGYTF
TRBJ1-6 TRBV4-2 16 CASSQDRSSYNSPLHF
TRBJ2-2 TRBV15 17 CATSRGGGPVGPGELFF
TRBJ2-1 TRBV4-1 15 CASSQDWTGGNEQFF
TRBJ1-6 TRBV2 16 CASSGGTGAMGSPLHF